Shown below are 30 T cell receptor beta chains from a single sample sequenced in a study of T cells in Graves' hyperthyroidism and ophthalmopathy. Researchers amplified the TCR beta CDR3 regions from RNA transcripts. First-round RT-PCR of the TCR CDR3 relied on the HTBI primer set. TCRdb ran MiXCR on the multiplex PCR reads and lists one entry per CDR3 protein. The data contain 360,000 or so distinct CDR3 sequences, about a fifth of them singletons. Sequenced input: blood. The receptor source for this set is a young woman with Graves' hyperthyroidism.

The chain carries TRBV12-3 or TRBV12-4 and TRBJ1-5, with 7 bases identical to TRBD1. J gave up 0 bases and V 1 base, and 3 bases lay outside the gene matches. The CDR3 is made up of 16 amino acids. This CDR3 reads CASSLGQGRSNQPQHF. The DNA for the CDR3 is TGTGCCAGCAGTTTAGGACAGGGTCGTAGCAATCAGCCCCAGCATTTT.

This clonotype has at least ten counts. The rearrangement uses TRBV2 and TRBJ1-3; D call uncertain. Germline V gene data show CDR1 as SNHLY and CDR2 as FYNNEI. The CDR3 has 12 amino acids. V lost 7 bases to trimming and J lost 0 bases, with 4 bases between them. CDR3 in DNA: TGTGCCAGCATTTACTCTGGAAACACCATATATTTT. It specifies CASIYSGNTIYF.

A few counts support this clonotype. The genes are TRBV4-2 and TRBJ1-1, with 11 bases fitting TRBD1. The CDR3 consists of 15 residues. CDR1 is LGHNA and CDR2 is YNFKEQ in the germline V gene. V was clipped by 0 bases and J by 7 bases; unmatched bases: 4. The CDR3 nucleotides read TGTGCCAGCAGCCAAGAGGGGACAGGGGGGATTGAAGCTTTCTTT. It codes for CASSQEGTGGIEAFF.

The sample holds many counts of this clonotype. The CDR3 region is CASSFGTTGEGYTF. CDR3 coding DNA: TGCGCCAGCAGCTTCGGGACAACAGGAGAAGGCTACACCTTC. The chain is built from TRBV5-1 and TRBJ1-2; a possible D gene is TRBD1 (6 bases). The CDR3 extends over 14 amino acids. The germline V and J ends were trimmed by 2 bases and 8 bases, with 16 bases remaining between them. Germline-derived CDR1 and CDR2 are SGHRS and YFSETQ.

This clonotype was counted at least ten times. The chain links TRBV5-1 to TRBJ2-7, with 9 bases aligning to TRBD1. Germline CDR1 reads SGHRS; CDR2 reads YFSETQ. Unmatched junction bases numbered 11, after V lost 4 bases and J lost 3 bases. CDR3 length: 16 residues. Written as DNA, the CDR3 is TGCGCCAGCAGCAGGCACGGGACAGGGAGGTACTACGAGCAGTACTTC. It is translated as CASSRHGTGRYYEQYF.

This clonotype came up many times. The rearrangement uses TRBV12-3 or TRBV12-4 and TRBJ2-7, with D possibly called TRBD1 or TRBD2 (5 bases each). This CDR3 is built from 12 residues. V was clipped by 5 bases and J by 6 bases, with 11 bases between them. Written as DNA, the CDR3 is TGTGCCAGCAGTCCGGGACCGGGCGAGCAGTACTTC. This sequence encodes CASSPGPGEQYF.

This clonotype was found many times. The chain joins TRBV5-5 to TRBJ2-2, with D tentatively TRBD1 or TRBD2 (5 bases each). Per the germline V gene, CDR1 is SGHKS and CDR2 is YYEKEE (reference sequence). The CDR3 runs to 15 residues. Trimming stripped 4 bases from V and 3 bases from J, with 13 bases between. CDR3 sequence (DNA): TGTGCCAGCAGCAGAAGAGGGACGGACACCGGGGAGCTGTTTTTT. It is translated as CASSRRGTDTGELFF.

This clonotype was detected ten times or more. CDR3 residues: CASSEGTASHEQYF. The CDR3 DNA follows: TGCGCCAGCAGCGAGGGGACAGCTTCCCACGAGCAGTACTTC. The chain links TRBV5-1 to TRBJ2-7; 7 bases align to TRBD1. Trimming at V came to 4 bases and at J to 5 bases, leaving 9 bases not matched to a gene. This CDR3 spans 14 amino acids. CDR1 SGHRS and CDR2 YFSETQ come from the germline V gene.

This clonotype was seen many times. The rearrangement uses TRBV25-1 and TRBJ1-2; TRBD1 might be the D (5 bases). This CDR3 is built from 16 residues. In germline, CDR1 is MGHDK, CDR2 SYGVNS. V was pared by 8 bases and J by 4 bases, with 23 bases between. CDR3 amino acids: CASGRGVGEGPYGYTF. CDR3 DNA: TGTGCCAGCGGCCGAGGTGTGGGTGAGGGACCCTATGGCTACACCTTC.

Remarks on this clonotype: The junction departs from germline at one end; a sequencing error may be responsible. V and J are TRBV5-1 and TRBJ2-2; a weak D match, TRBD2 (5 bases). The CDR3 sequence is 14 residues long. CDR1 is SGHRS, CDR2 YFSETQ, per germline. The CDR3 DNA follows: TGCGCCAGCAGCTTGGTGTCGAGCACCGGGGAGCTGTTGTTT. Translated, it gives CASSLVSSTGELLF.

This chain connects TRBV7-9 to TRBJ2-7, with a tentative D call TRBD2 (6 bases). The CDR3 is 14 residues long. V lost 1 base and J lost 3, with 10 bases in between. CDR1 SEHNR and CDR2 FQNEAQ come from the germline V gene (reference sequence). The CDR3 loop is CASSLEGRNYEQYF. The CDR3 region has the DNA TGTGCCAGCAGCTTAGAGGGGAGGAACTACGAGCAGTACTTC.

The J gene is TRBJ2-2, the V gene TRBV4-2, with 10 bases identical to TRBD2. Trimming cost V 4 bases and J 0 bases; bases outside gene matches: 14. CDR3 length equals 20 residues. Germline CDR1 and CDR2: LGHNA and YNFKEQ. CDR3 DNA sequence: TGTGCCAGCAGCCCCTTCCCGCCCCTAGCGGGGGTATCGAACACCGGGGAGCTGTTTTTT. Protein: CASSPFPPLAGVSNTGELFF.

In this sample, this clonotype turned up many times. The rearrangement joins TRBV4-1 to TRBJ2-7; 13 positions match TRBD2. CDR3 length equals 17 residues. The germline V gene encodes CDR1 MGHRA and CDR2 YSYEKL. The J segment lost 1 base and the V segment lost 5 bases, leaving 8 bases of the junction unmatched. CDR3 region: CASSRGLAGRISYEQYF. The CDR3 coding sequence is TGCGCCAGCAGCAGGGGACTAGCGGGGCGTATTTCCTACGAGCAGTACTTC.

This clonotype appeared a single time. This chain links TRBV12-3 or TRBV12-4 with TRBJ2-7; D is unclear. The CDR3 has 15 residues. Trimming shortened V by 4 bases and J by 3 bases, and 16 bases separated the two germline ends. The CDR3 DNA reads TGTGCCAGCAGTTCAACGGCAGGAGAGTTCTACGAGCAGTACTTC. It specifies CASSSTAGEFYEQYF.

This clonotype came up many times. V and J are TRBV20-1 and TRBJ2-5; no definite D call. V was cut by 2 bases and J by 5 bases, with 3 bases left in between. Germline V CDR1 and CDR2: DFQATT, SNEGSKA (reference sequence). CDR3 size: 10 residues. CDR3 DNA: TGCAGTGCTAGATCTGAGACCCAGTACTTC. This encodes CSARSETQYF.

This clonotype was observed many times. This chain joins TRBV30 and TRBJ1-2; D possibly corresponds to TRBD1 (6 bases). From germline, CDR1 is GTSNPN and CDR2 SVGIG (reference sequence). The length of the CDR3 is 15 residues. V gave up 2 bases and J gave up 5 bases, with 18 bases separating them. The CDR3 here is CAWSSPTDRMYGYTF. The CDR3 nucleotides are TGTGCCTGGAGTTCACCGACCGACAGGATGTATGGCTACACCTTC.

This clonotype has at least ten counts. The chain joins TRBV30 to TRBJ2-7, with a possible D match to TRBD2 (5 bases). The germline V gene encodes CDR1 GTSNPN and CDR2 SVGIG (reference sequence). V lost 0 bases, J lost 0 bases, and 18 bases lay in between. The CDR3 loop spans 17 amino acids. In DNA form, the CDR3 reads TGTGCCTGGAGTGTGTGGTGGGAGAGAGTAAACTCCTACGAGCAGTACTTC. This gives the protein CAWSVWWERVNSYEQYF.

The chain uses TRBV20-1 and TRBJ2-7; 9 bases are shared with TRBD1. From germline, CDR1 is DFQATT and CDR2 SNEGSKA (reference sequence). CDR3 size: 13 residues. With V trimmed by 3 bases and J by 5 bases, 5 bases remained unmatched. The CDR3 coding sequence is TGCAGTGCTAGCTTGGACAGGGGACACGAGCAGTACTTC. Its protein product is CSASLDRGHEQYF.

Many counts were recorded for this clonotype. The chain carries TRBV12-3 or TRBV12-4 and TRBJ1-2; no clear D gene. This CDR3 is built from 12 residues. Trimming took 3 bases from V and 4 from J, leaving 6 bases between them. CDR3 protein: CASSFSSYGYTF. CDR3 DNA: TGTGCCAGCAGTTTCAGCTCCTATGGCTACACCTTC.

The chain joins TRBV7-3 to TRBJ1-1; no definite D call. Germline values: CDR1 SGHTA, CDR2 FQGTGA. V was cut by 1 base and J by 5 bases, with 17 bases left in between. The CDR3 totals 16 residues. Here the CDR3 reads CASSLRWNFVWTEAFF. CDR3 nucleotide sequence: TGTGCCAGCAGCTTAAGGTGGAATTTCGTGTGGACTGAAGCTTTCTTT.

Ten or more counts support this clonotype. This chain uses TRBV19 with TRBJ1-1, with D possibly being TRBD1 (5 bases). Germline V gene data show CDR1 as LNHDA and CDR2 as SQIVND (reference sequence). The V and J ends lost 5 bases and 3 bases respectively, with 19 bases between them. This CDR3 contains 16 residues. The CDR3 DNA is TGTGCCAGTAGTCTCGGGACCGGGACTCGTTACACTGAAGCTTTCTTT. Translating gives CASSLGTGTRYTEAFF.

At least ten counts were recorded for this clonotype. The V gene is TRBV4-1, the J gene TRBJ1-5; TRBD1 matches 11 bases. CDR3 length: 16 residues. Germline V CDR1 and CDR2: MGHRA, YSYEKL. Trimming at V came to 6 bases and at J to 7 bases, leaving 11 bases not matched to a gene. The CDR3 is CASSWTGGPKGQPQHF. The CDR3, as DNA: TGCGCCAGCAGTTGGACAGGGGGCCCTAAGGGACAGCCCCAGCATTTT.

The gene calls are TRBV5-6 and TRBJ1-3; possibly TRBD1 for D (5 bases). Germline CDR1 and CDR2: SGHDT and YYEEEE. The CDR3 sequence is 17 residues long. The V end was cut by 0 bases, the J end by 0 bases, with 13 bases between. CDR3 protein: CASSLGGVFGSGNTIYF. The CDR3 nucleotides read TGTGCCAGCAGCTTGGGGGGGGTATTCGGCTCTGGAAACACCATATATTTT.

This clonotype was found many times. The chain is built from TRBV12-3 or TRBV12-4 and TRBJ2-5; no definite D call. With 2 bases removed from V and 5 bases from J, the gap between germline ends came to 6 bases. This CDR3 has 12 residues. The chain's CDR3 is CASSLRRETQYF. CDR3 coding DNA: TGTGCCAGCAGTTTACGGCGGGAGACCCAGTACTTC.

This clonotype came up many times. The chain combines TRBV10-3 with TRBJ2-2, with TRBD2 identical over 7 bases. Germline assignment: CDR1 ENHRY and CDR2 SYGVKD. This CDR3 has 17 residues. V lost 2 bases, J lost 7 bases, and 13 bases stayed unmatched. The CDR3, as DNA: TGTGCCATCAGTGAGCCCGGGACTATAGGTGGCAGCGGGGAGCTGTTTTTT. It yields the protein CAISEPGTIGGSGELFF.

In regard to this clonotype: At one boundary the junction diverges from the germline segment, which might be a read error. V and J are TRBV7-4 and TRBJ2-5; 8 bases line up with TRBD2. The CDR3 is 18 amino acids. Per the germline V gene, CDR1 is SGHVT and CDR2 is SQSDAQ. The CDR3 DNA reads as TGTGCCAGCAGCTTAAAACCCAGGGGTAGCGGGGCCCAAGAGACCAAGTACTTC. Translating gives CASSLKPRGSGAQETKYF.

The chain uses TRBV6-2 or TRBV6-3 and TRBJ2-7; TRBD2 agrees at 7 bases. Germline V CDR1 and CDR2: MNHEY, SVGEGT. The CDR3 has 16 residues. V was clipped by 0 bases and J by 2 bases; unmatched bases: 7. CDR3 loop: CASSYSIRLAAYEQYF. The DNA of the CDR3 is TGTGCCAGCAGTTACTCGATTCGCCTAGCGGCCTACGAGCAGTACTTC.

The chain recombines TRBV20-1 with TRBJ2-7; D gene uncertain. The CDR3 is made up of 11 amino acids. Germline V lookup: CDR1 DFQATT, CDR2 SNEGSKA (reference sequence). Trimming cost V 5 bases and J 6 bases, with 11 bases left between them. CDR3 DNA: TGCAGTGCTGGTCTGGGGATCGAGCAGTACTTC. It encodes CSAGLGIEQYF.

A note on this clonotype: Relative to the germline gene, one junction end is altered; a read error may explain this. This rearrangement joins TRBV5-1 to TRBJ1-5; D unresolved. CDR1 and CDR2 from the germline V gene are SGHRS and YFSETQ. CDR3 length: 14 amino acids. The CDR3 nucleotides read TGCGCCAGCAGCTTGTCCGGGAGCAATCAGCCCCCGCATTTT. Its protein is CASSLSGSNQPPHF.

This chain connects TRBV12-3 or TRBV12-4 to TRBJ1-2, with TRBD1 matching over 7 bases. This CDR3 contains 14 residues. V shed 3 bases and J 3 bases; nucleotides not matched to a gene: 4. In nucleotides, the CDR3 is TGTGCCAGCAGTTTCACAGGGGCGCACTATGGCTACACCTTC. Its protein is CASSFTGAHYGYTF.